This T cell receptor (beta chain) was retrieved from a study of cytomegalovirus exposure and HLA in healthy donors. In the study overall: About 85 million unique TCR sequences came from HLA-typed donors in an early release.

On this clone itself: Antigen: not known.

Per the germline V gene, CDR1 is SGHRS and CDR2 is YFSETQ. This CDR3 comprises 13 residues. V was clipped by 1 base and J by 10 bases, with 9 bases between them. The donors comprised healthy bone marrow donors. Study outcomes and limitations: In an earlier analysis, productive rearrangement rates for most beta V segments clustered near 87% or 30%. Investigators reported about 160 TCR beta chains as tied to cytomegalovirus.

Researchers ran the PCR with 60 Vbeta and 13 Jbeta primers. Data came from immunoSEQ multiplex PCR; TCRdb stores just in-frame clones and leaves some out. The sample records about 160,000 clones, roughly 80% being singletons. The sequenced sample was PBMCs. The genes are TRBV5-1 and TRBJ1-6; the D gene is possibly TRBD1 (5 bases). The origin of this receptor is a man aged 30 to 45 in good health and CMV-seronegative. The CDR3 here is CASSLTGRSPLHF. In nucleotides, the CDR3 is TGCGCCAGCAGCTTGACAGGTCGGTCACCCCTCCACTTT.